This T cell receptor (beta chain) was observed in a study of blood T cells in healthy people across ages. Study-level points and caveats: Comparison with aged donors showed that long-lived donors had more naive CD4+ cells and higher diversity. Diversity of TCR beta per million T cells declined in a roughly linear way with age.

Samples each yielded at least 5 micrograms of total RNA. V shed 6 bases, J shed 7 bases, and the junction held 11 bases outside the gene matches. Germline V gene lookup returns CDR1 SNHLY and CDR2 FYNNEI. The CDR3 contains 16 residues. Of note for this clonotype: Its antigen is not known.

Using a J-beta primer mix together with a sample-barcoded 5' primer, a second PCR was run for about 6 to 12 cycles. TCRdb reprocessed the 5' RACE reads via MiXCR and lists one record per CDR3 protein. The table has about 680,000 distinct CDR3 sequences, roughly 50% seen once. The clonotype comes from a woman in her sixties in good health. The rearrangement links TRBV2 to TRBJ2-1; TRBD2 matches at 11 bases. Sample: blood. CDR3 DNA sequence: TGTGCCAGCAGCAATAGCGGGAGGGGCTTAGGTAATGAGCAGTTCTTC. It encodes CASSNSGRGLGNEQFF.